The clone carrying this TCR beta chain was seen only a few times. These data come from a study of T cells after yellow fever vaccination. This CDR3 has 15 amino acids. Germline V gene lookup returns CDR1 WNHNN and CDR2 SYGVQD (reference sequence). The V and J ends lost 5 bases and 6 bases, in that order; junction bases with no gene match: 7. TCRdb re-called the 5' RACE reads with MiXCR, one entry per CDR3 protein. Of 500,000 to 650,000 distinct CDR3 sequences listed, 9% to 15% are singletons. The sequencing here drew on PBMCs, taken on the day of the yellow fever booster vaccination. The V call is TRBV10-1, the J call TRBJ2-2, with 9 positions matching TRBD2. This TCR was recovered from a man aged 30 to 45 who received the YFV17D yellow fever vaccine. CDR3 sequence (DNA): TGCGCCAGCAGTAGCGGCGGGAGGGCCTCCGGGGAGCTGTTTTTT. This codes for CASSSGGRASGELFF.